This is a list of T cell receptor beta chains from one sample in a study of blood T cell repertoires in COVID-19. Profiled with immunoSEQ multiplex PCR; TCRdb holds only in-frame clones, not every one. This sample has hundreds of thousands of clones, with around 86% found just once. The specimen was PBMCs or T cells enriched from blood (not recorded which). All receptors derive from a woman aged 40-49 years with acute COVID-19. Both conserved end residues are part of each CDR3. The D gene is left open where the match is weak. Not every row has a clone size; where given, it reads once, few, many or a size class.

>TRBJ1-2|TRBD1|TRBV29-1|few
CSVADRERNYGYTF
TGCAGCGTAGCAGACAGGGAAAGGAACTATGGCTACACCTTC
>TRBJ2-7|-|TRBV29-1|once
CSVRQDLYEQYF
TGCAGCGTTAGACAGGACCTGTACGAGCAGTACTTC
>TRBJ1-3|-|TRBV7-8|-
CASSLEEPRGGNTIYF
TGTGCCAGCAGCTTAGAAGAGCCCAGGGGCGGAAACACCATATATTTT
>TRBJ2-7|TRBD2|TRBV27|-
CASSVLSGTAIYEQYF
TGTGCCAGCAGTGTCCTAAGCGGGACCGCTATATACGAGCAGTACTTC
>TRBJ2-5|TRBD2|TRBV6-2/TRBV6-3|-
CASSSSLGTSGKQWETQYF
TGTGCCAGCAGTTCTTCCCTCGGGACTAGCGGGAAGCAATGGGAGACCCAGTACTTC
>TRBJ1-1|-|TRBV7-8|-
CASSLGFGRTGNTEAFF
TGTGCCAGCAGCTTAGGATTTGGGAGGACCGGGAACACTGAAGCTTTCTTT
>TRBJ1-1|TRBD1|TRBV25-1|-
CASSEAGGPDTEAFF
TGTGCCAGCAGTGAAGCAGGGGGGCCGGACACTGAAGCTTTCTTT
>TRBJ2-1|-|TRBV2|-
CASSSRSSYNEQFF
TGTGCCAGCAGTAGCCGGAGCTCCTACAATGAGCAGTTCTTC
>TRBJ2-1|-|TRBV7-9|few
CASSSLRGDYNEQFF
TGTGCCAGCAGCTCCCTCAGGGGAGACTACAATGAGCAGTTCTTC
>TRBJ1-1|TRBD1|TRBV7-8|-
CASSPQGARTEAFF
TGTGCCAGCAGCCCCCAGGGGGCCCGGACTGAAGCTTTCTTT
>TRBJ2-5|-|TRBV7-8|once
CASSLRGKETQYF
TGTGCCAGCAGCTTACGAGGGAAAGAGACCCAGTACTTC
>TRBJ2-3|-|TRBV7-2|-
CASSLSLAPYTDTQYF
TGTGCCAGCAGCTTAAGCCTAGCGCCGTACACAGATACGCAGTATTTT
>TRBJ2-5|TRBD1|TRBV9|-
CASSVGGTGVQETQYF
TGTGCCAGCAGCGTAGGTGGGACAGGGGTTCAAGAGACCCAGTACTTC
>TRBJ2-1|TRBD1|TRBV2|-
CASSRGGIYNEQFF
TGTGCCAGCTCGAGAGGGGGCATATACAATGAGCAGTTCTTC
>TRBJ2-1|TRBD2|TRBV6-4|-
CASSGTSGRSARNEQFF
TGTGCCAGCAGCGGGACTAGCGGGAGAAGTGCGAGGAATGAGCAGTTCTTC
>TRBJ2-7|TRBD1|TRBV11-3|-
CASRQTGAASSYEQYF
TGTGCCAGCAGACAAACAGGGGCCGCAAGCTCCTACGAGCAGTACTTC
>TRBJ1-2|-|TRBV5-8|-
CASSPRGGSGDYGYTF
TGTGCCAGCAGCCCGCGTGGGGGTTCAGGGGACTATGGCTACACCTTC
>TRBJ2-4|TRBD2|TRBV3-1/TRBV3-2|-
CASSQLAGKNIQYF
TGTGCCAGCAGCCAACTAGCGGGCAAAAACATTCAGTACTTC
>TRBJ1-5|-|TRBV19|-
CASRPGGGRQPQHF
TGTGCCAGTAGACCTGGGGGGGGGAGACAGCCCCAGCATTTT
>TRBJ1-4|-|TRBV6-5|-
CASAGTATNEKLFF
TGTGCCAGCGCAGGAACCGCAACTAATGAAAAACTGTTTTTT
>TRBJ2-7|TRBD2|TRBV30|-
CAWSSGSSSEQYF
TGTGCCTGGAGTAGCGGGAGTAGTTCCGAGCAGTACTTC
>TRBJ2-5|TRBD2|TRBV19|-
CASSRGAGDQETQYF
TGTGCCAGTAGTAGGGGAGCGGGAGACCAAGAGACCCAGTACTTC
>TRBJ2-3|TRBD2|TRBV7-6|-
CARPPLREWDTQYF
TGTGCCAGACCCCCCTTGCGGGAGTGGGATACGCAGTATTTT
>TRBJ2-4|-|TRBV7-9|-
CASSPRGGAGNIQYF
TGTGCCAGCAGCCCCCGCGGGGGCGCGGGAAACATTCAGTACTTC
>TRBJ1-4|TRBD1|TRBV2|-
CASARDRANEKLFF
TGTGCCAGCGCCCGGGACAGGGCTAATGAAAAACTGTTTTTT
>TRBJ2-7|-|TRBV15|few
CATSRDGGRKWGEQYF
TGTGCCACCAGCAGAGATGGGGGGAGGAAGTGGGGCGAGCAGTACTTC
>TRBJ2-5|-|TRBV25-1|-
CASAGYRWGEQETQYF
TGTGCCAGCGCAGGATACCGGTGGGGGGAGCAAGAGACCCAGTACTTC
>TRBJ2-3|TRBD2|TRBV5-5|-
CASSLAQWGLAESDTQYF
TGTGCCAGCAGCTTGGCCCAGTGGGGACTAGCCGAATCAGATACGCAGTATTTT
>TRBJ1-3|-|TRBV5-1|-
CASSLEFRGDGNTIYF
TGCGCCAGCAGCTTGGAATTTCGGGGAGATGGAAACACCATATATTTT
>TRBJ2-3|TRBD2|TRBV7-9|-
CASSPSGSFWYADTQYF
TGTGCCAGCAGTCCTAGCGGGAGTTTCTGGTACGCAGATACGCAGTATTTT
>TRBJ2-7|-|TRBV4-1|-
CASSQDRGYEQYF
TGCGCCAGCAGCCAAGATCGGGGCTACGAGCAGTACTTC
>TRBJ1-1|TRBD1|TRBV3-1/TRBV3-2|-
CASSTGQGKILTEAFF
TGTGCCAGCAGCACAGGACAGGGGAAAATCCTCACTGAAGCTTTCTTT
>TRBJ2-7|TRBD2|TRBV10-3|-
CAISDRTSWSYEQYF
TGTGCCATCAGTGACAGGACTAGCTGGTCCTACGAGCAGTACTTC
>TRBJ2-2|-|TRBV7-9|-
CASSRDSASQGLFF
TGTGCCAGCAGCCGGGACTCAGCCTCCCAGGGGCTGTTTTTT
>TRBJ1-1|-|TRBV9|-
CASSAGHLNTEAFF
TGTGCCAGCAGCGCGGGACATCTGAACACTGAAGCTTTCTTT
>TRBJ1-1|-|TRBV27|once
CASSSTRVGEAFF
TGTGCCAGCAGTTCGACGCGCGTCGGGGAAGCTTTCTTT
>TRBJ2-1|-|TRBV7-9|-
CASSLVGGRDNEQFF
TGTGCCAGCAGCTTAGTTGGGGGCCGGGACAATGAGCAGTTCTTC
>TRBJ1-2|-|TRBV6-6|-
CASRDNGYTF
TGTGCCAGCAGGGACAATGGCTACACCTTC
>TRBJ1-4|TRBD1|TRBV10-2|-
CASSEMDRVREKLFF
TGCGCCAGCAGTGAGATGGACAGGGTGAGGGAAAAACTGTTTTTT
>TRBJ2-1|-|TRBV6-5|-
CASSYSRVNEQFF
TGTGCCAGCAGTTACTCGCGGGTCAATGAGCAGTTCTTC
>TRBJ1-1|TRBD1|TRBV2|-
CASTRQGAGAFF
TGTGCCAGCACGCGACAGGGGGCCGGAGCTTTCTTT